The source of this T cell receptor (beta chain) is a study of CD8+ T cells in alopecia areata (dated 2018 in TCRdb). About the investigation overall: Treated patients were enrolled in an open-label pilot trial of oral tofacitinib, 5 to 10 mg twice daily, for moderate-to-severe alopecia areata. Tofacitinib was given for 6 to 18 months, followed by 6 months of follow-up off drug to assess delayed response and recurrence. In treated patients, disease severity was measured using the SALT score, which gives the percentage of scalp surface area affected. In both human patients and the C3H/HeJ mouse model, the study applied high-throughput TCRbeta sequencing to look at T cell clonal expansion in alopecia areata. On the human side, TCRbeta sequencing was run on scalp tissue and on sorted CD4+ and CD8+ peripheral blood T cells from healthy controls and from alopecia areata patients with either patchy or totalis/universalis disease. Biopsies were taken from tofacitinib-treated patients at baseline and at 4 and 24 weeks of treatment, and a later scalp biopsy was taken in several of the tofacitinib-treated patients. Scalp clonality was compared across normal scalp (n=4), patchy alopecia areata scalp (n=8), and alopecia totalis/universalis scalp (n=8). RNA came from the PAXgene miRNA kit for fixed scalp, the miRNeasy kit for PBMCs, and the RNeasy kit for mouse skin. TCRbeta CDR3 regions were amplified by immunoSEQ multiplex PCR with 35 Vbeta forward and 13 Jbeta reverse primers. Broad study findings and their caveats: Compared with mice, TCR sequences shared between patients were less clear, possibly partly because of HLA diversity across the patient population. Lesional scalp, especially in alopecia totalis/universalis, showed higher clonality and more expanded CD8+ clones than normal scalp, suggesting antigenic drive. Unlike mouse skin, which is dominated by gammadelta T cells, normal human skin has resident alphabeta T cells that are also sequenced, and this complicates analysis of the scalp TCR repertoire. During tofacitinib treatment, many expanded lesional clones stuck around in both scalp and blood, and this persistence may partly explain why relapse happens after treatment is stopped. Because the treated cohort was small and had only one nonresponder, larger studies are needed to examine links between baseline CD8+ expansion and response. Scalp clonality and the number of expanded CD8+ clones among the top 100 scalp clones were significantly decreased by tofacitinib.

As regards this clone: Its antigen remains undetermined. Per-base quality was not reported, and no clone a single base away is much larger than it.

The sample's time point label, decoded: less than five weeks on oral tofacitinib. What the treatment or condition label conveys for this sample: oral pan-JAK inhibitor, 5-10 mg twice daily. Lesional scalp punch biopsies and peripheral blood were collected from alopecia areata patients. PBMCs were isolated by density centrifugation and stained for CD3, CD4 and CD8, and CD4+ and CD8+ T cells were sorted on a FACSAria. Preparation of the library involved the immunoSEQ multiplex PCR assay. RNA was extracted from all samples and reverse transcribed into cDNA as template for TCR sequencing. SuperScript III was used for first-strand cDNA synthesis, primed with a 2:1 mix of oligo-dT and random hexamers. Amplification bias was assessed with a synthetic immune receptor repertoire, and residual bias was removed computationally. As for the original processing: Raw reads were preprocessed for error removal, and CDR3 was defined according to IMGT conventions as running from the conserved cysteine to phenylalanine. Clonality was computed as 1 minus the Shannon entropy, with the entropy normalized by log2 of the number of productive unique TCRs. Whether scalp clones were CD4 or CD8 was inferred by matching scalp TCRbeta sequences against CD4 and CD8 repertoires sorted from blood. Drawn from immuneACCESS, this table holds only the in-frame rearrangements with V and J called that TCRdb kept. Clones are partly lost; checked studies trace under half to an unresolved V gene and leave the rest unexplained. D and trimming come from the DNA, and the V and J calls and clone size come from that table. This sample is represented by 110,000 or so clones; approximately 52% of them were singletons. The ten largest clones take up 30% of the sample.

Reading from cysteine to phenylalanine, the CDR3 counts 13 amino acids. The entry retains the CDR3 DNA only, 39 bases that are in frame from base 1. Reading the germline V gene (reference sequence) gives CDR1 MNHEY and CDR2 SMNVEV. V and J are truncated by 3 bases and 4 bases respectively, leaving an intervening sequence of 9 bases. Sequences were derived from CD8+ T cells sorted from blood, sampled at week 4, from a patient treated with tofacitinib. The clonotype was recovered from a human donor with alopecia areata. The V and J genes are TRBV27 and TRBJ1-2; tentative D gene TRBD1, with 6 bases matching. The nucleotides are TGTGCCAGCAGTTTCGGGACACCCTATGGCTACACCTTC. This codes for CASSFGTPYGYTF.